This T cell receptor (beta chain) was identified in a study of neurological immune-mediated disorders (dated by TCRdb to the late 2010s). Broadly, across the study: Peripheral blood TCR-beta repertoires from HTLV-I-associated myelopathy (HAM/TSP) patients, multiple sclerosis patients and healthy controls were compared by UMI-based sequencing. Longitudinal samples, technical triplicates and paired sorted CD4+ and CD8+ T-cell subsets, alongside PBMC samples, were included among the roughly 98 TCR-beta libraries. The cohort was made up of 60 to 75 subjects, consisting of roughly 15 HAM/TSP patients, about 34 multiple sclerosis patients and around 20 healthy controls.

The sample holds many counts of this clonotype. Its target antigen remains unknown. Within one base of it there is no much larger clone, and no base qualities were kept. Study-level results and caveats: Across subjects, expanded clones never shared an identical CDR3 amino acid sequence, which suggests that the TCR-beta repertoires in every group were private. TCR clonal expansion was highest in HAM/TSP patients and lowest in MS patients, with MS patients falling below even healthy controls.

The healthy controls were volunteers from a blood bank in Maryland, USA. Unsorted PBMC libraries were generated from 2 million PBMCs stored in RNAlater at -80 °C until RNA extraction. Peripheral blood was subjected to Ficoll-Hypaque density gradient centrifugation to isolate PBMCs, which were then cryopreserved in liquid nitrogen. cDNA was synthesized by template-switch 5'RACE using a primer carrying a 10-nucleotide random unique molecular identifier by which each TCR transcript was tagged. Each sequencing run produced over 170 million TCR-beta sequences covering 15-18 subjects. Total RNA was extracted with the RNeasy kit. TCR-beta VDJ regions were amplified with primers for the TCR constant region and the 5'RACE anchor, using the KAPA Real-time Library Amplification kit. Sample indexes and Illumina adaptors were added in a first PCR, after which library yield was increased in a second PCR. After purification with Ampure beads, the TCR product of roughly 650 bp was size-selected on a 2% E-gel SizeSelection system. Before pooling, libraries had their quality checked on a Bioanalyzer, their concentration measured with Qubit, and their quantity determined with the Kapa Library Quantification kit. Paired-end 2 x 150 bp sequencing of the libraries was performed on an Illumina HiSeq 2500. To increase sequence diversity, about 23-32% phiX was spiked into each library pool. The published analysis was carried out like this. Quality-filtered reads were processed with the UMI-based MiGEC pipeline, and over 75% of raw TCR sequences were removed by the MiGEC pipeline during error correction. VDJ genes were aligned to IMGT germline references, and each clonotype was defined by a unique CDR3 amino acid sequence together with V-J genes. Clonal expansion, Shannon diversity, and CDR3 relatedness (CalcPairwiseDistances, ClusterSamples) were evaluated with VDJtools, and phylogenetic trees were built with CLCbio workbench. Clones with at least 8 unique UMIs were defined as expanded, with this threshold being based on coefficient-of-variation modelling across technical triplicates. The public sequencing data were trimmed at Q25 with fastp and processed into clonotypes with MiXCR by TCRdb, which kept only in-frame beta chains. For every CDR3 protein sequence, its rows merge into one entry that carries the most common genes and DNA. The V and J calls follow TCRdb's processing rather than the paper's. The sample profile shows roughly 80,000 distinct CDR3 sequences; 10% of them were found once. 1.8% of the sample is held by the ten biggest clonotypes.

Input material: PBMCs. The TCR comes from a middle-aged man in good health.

CDR3 region: CASGDWTHTDTQYF. The base sequence is TGTGCTAGTGGTGACTGGACCCACACAGATACGCAGTATTTT. The chain uses TRBV12-5 and TRBJ2-3, with an unclear D gene assignment. The germline V gene encodes CDR1 LGHNT and CDR2 FRNRAP. The CDR3 goes from the cysteine to the phenylalanine over 14 residues. Here the CDR3 DNA is all that survives: 42 bases in frame from base 1. Trimming costs V 5 bases and J 2 bases, and their ends lie 11 bases apart.